This T cell receptor (beta chain) appears in the sequencing data of a study of cytotoxic CD8 clonotypes in ibrutinib-treated CLL. Study-level information: Across the patients, roughly 10 were relapsed/refractory, under 16 treatment-naive and about 18 IGHV unmutated.

The CDR3 runs 15 residues. Germline V gene data show CDR1 as SEHNR and CDR2 as FQNEAQ (reference sequence). V was clipped by 8 bases and J by 0 bases, with 15 bases between them. Investigators sought sequencing depths of between 1 in 200,000 and 1 in 1 million T cells. Only in-frame clones appear in the TCRdb table, and some are missing; sequencing was by immunoSEQ multiplex PCR. The sample shows approximately 190,000 clones, roughly 77% of them seen only once. The sequenced sample was PBMCs, obtained after 12 months of ibrutinib treatment. The source of this sequence is a human donor with chronic lymphocytic leukemia. The chain has TRBV7-9 and TRBJ2-3; possibly TRBD1 or TRBD2 for D (5 bases each). CDR3 coding DNA: TGTGCCAGCGTTTCCGGGACGGACAGCACAGATACGCAGTATTTT. This codes for CASVSGTDSTDTQYF.